One and the same sample provided the 17 T cell receptor beta chains below, sequenced in a study of blood T cells in healthy people across ages. It was with a sample-barcoded 5' primer and a J-beta primer mix that a second PCR of about 7 to 12 cycles was run. TCRdb redid the calling of the 5' RACE reads with MiXCR, one entry per CDR3 protein. The sample has 600,000 to 900,000 distinct CDR3 sequences; 20% to 30% are singletons. Another study also made use of these data, one on T cells of mothers and their children.

Sequences were obtained from blood. The origin of the receptors is a boy between 10 and 17 years old in good health.

The chain couples TRBV20-1 to TRBJ2-1, with a possible D match to TRBD2 (5 bases). This CDR3 is 13 amino acids long. Trimming shortened V by 3 bases and J by 2 bases, and 8 bases separated the two germline ends. Looked up from germline, CDR1 is DFQATT and CDR2 is SNEGSKA (reference sequence). Here the CDR3 reads CSASGKAYNEQFF. The DNA for the CDR3 is TGCAGTGCTAGCGGGAAGGCCTACAATGAGCAGTTCTTC.

This clonotype was found once. The chain is built from TRBV12-3 or TRBV12-4 and TRBJ1-2; TRBD1 agrees at 7 bases. The CDR3 contains 14 residues. V gave up 1 base and J gave up 6 bases; unmatched junction bases: 5. This CDR3 reads CASSLEHRGNGYTF. In nucleotides, the CDR3 is TGTGCCAGCAGTTTAGAGCACAGGGGAAATGGCTACACCTTC.

This clonotype was observed a handful of times. This chain uses TRBV6-6 with TRBJ1-2; 7 positions match TRBD1. This CDR3 spans 16 amino acids. V shed 6 bases and J 2 bases; nucleotides not matched to a gene: 12. In germline, CDR1 is MNHNY, CDR2 SVGAGI (reference sequence). In DNA form, the CDR3 reads TGTGCCAGCAGCTCTCCCCGGGACAGCTTAAACTATGGCTACACCTTC. Translation gives CASSSPRDSLNYGYTF.

The chain has TRBV5-6 and TRBJ1-3, with D maybe TRBD1 (5 bases). Germline CDR1 and CDR2: SGHDT and YYEEEE. CDR3 length equals 15 residues. The ends were cut back, 6 bases at V and 0 bases at J, with 13 bases in the middle. The CDR3 spells CASTPHGGSGNTIYF. DNA for the CDR3: TGTGCCAGCACTCCTCATGGGGGCTCTGGAAACACCATATATTTT.

In DNA form, the CDR3 reads TGTGCCAGCAGTTTGTTCTATAATCAGCCCCAGCATTTT. Translated: CASSLFYNQPQHF. The J gene is TRBJ1-5, the V gene TRBV27; D is undetermined. The length of the CDR3 is 13 residues. Between the trimmed V and J ends, which lost 3 bases and 4 bases, there was a span of 7 bases. CDR1 is MNHEY, CDR2 SMNVEV, per germline (reference sequence).

This chain links TRBV20-1 with TRBJ2-7, with 9 bases aligning to TRBD1. The CDR3 totals 14 residues. J lost 1 base, V lost 2 bases, and 3 bases had no gene match. Germline lookup yields CDR1 DFQATT and CDR2 SNEGSKA (reference sequence). The CDR3 DNA is TGCAGTGCTAGAAGAGACAGGGGGTCCTACGAGCAGTACTTC. Translated: CSARRDRGSYEQYF.

The chain has TRBV2 and TRBJ1-2; D uncertain. Germline V gives CDR1 SNHLY, CDR2 FYNNEI. Trimming pared 2 bases from V and 2 bases from J, leaving 12 bases between. The CDR3 is 15 residues long. CDR3 bases: TGTGCCAGCAGTGAATGGATCGACGGAAACTATGGCTACACCTTC. Its translation: CASSEWIDGNYGYTF.

The chain joins TRBV6-4 to TRBJ1-2; tentatively, D is TRBD1 (6 bases). The ends were cut back, 6 bases at V and 8 bases at J, with 25 bases in the middle. This CDR3 contains 16 residues. Germline V lookup: CDR1 MRHNA, CDR2 SNTAGT. CDR3 region: CASSPQTGLPARGYTF. The CDR3 DNA reads as TGTGCCAGCAGCCCCCAGACAGGCCTTCCCGCGCGGGGCTACACCTTC.

This clonotype was observed a handful of times. This chain uses TRBV20-1 with TRBJ2-5; D is ambiguous. TRBJ2-7 explains the end of the DNA better; the J call may be wrong. CDR1 and CDR2 from the germline V gene are DFQATT and SNEGSKA (reference sequence). The CDR3 has 12 amino acids. The CDR3 is CSASPLVYEQYF. CDR3 sequence (DNA): TGCAGTGCTAGTCCCCTTGTCTACGAGCAGTACTTC.

The sample holds a few counts of this clonotype. This chain uses TRBV15 with TRBJ2-5; a possible D gene is TRBD2 (6 bases). Per germline, CDR1 LNHNV and CDR2 YYDKDF (reference sequence). The length of the CDR3 is 16 residues. V shed 1 base and J shed 3 bases, with 15 bases lying between them. The DNA of the CDR3 is TGTGCCACCAGCAGAGGTCAAGGATGGAGGGAAGAGACCCAGTACTTC. Translation gives CATSRGQGWREETQYF.

This clonotype was seen a handful of times. This chain links TRBV2 with TRBJ2-5; D is undetermined. CDR1 and CDR2 (germline): SNHLY, FYNNEI. CDR3 length: 11 amino acids. Trimming took 7 bases from V and 5 from J, leaving 8 bases between them. The CDR3 spells CASKKGETQYF. In DNA, the CDR3 is TGTGCCAGCAAGAAAGGGGAGACCCAGTACTTC.

The V call is TRBV5-1, the J call TRBJ1-6; D unresolved. The CDR3 covers 14 residues. Germline values: CDR1 SGHRS, CDR2 YFSETQ. V shed 0 bases and J shed 9 bases, with 10 bases lying between them. CDR3 sequence: CASSLATAGSPLHF. In nucleotides, the CDR3 is TGCGCCAGCAGCTTGGCTACTGCAGGTTCACCCCTCCACTTT.

CDR3 protein: CASSLEAGGFRETQYF. The CDR3 DNA is TGTGCCAGCAGCTTGGAAGCGGGGGGGTTTCGGGAGACCCAGTACTTC. This chain uses TRBV5-6 with TRBJ2-1, with 10 bases fitting TRBD2. The J call may be faulty, since TRBJ2-5 better matches the DNA end. Looked up from germline, CDR1 is SGHDT and CDR2 is YYEEEE. The CDR3 consists of 16 residues.

The chain carries TRBV2 and TRBJ2-1; 7 bases agree with TRBD2. J lost 7 bases, V lost 4 bases, and 4 bases had no gene match. This CDR3 region has 13 residues. The germline V gene has CDR1 SNHLY and CDR2 FYNNEI. CDR3 loop: CASSVIAGNEQFF. CDR3 in DNA: TGTGCCAGCAGTGTGATAGCGGGTAATGAGCAGTTCTTC.

The chain recombines TRBV20-1 with TRBJ1-4; 10 positions match TRBD1. This CDR3 spans 14 amino acids. Germline V gene lookup returns CDR1 DFQATT and CDR2 SNEGSKA (reference sequence). The J segment lost 6 bases and the V segment lost 2 bases, leaving 3 bases of the junction unmatched. The CDR3 here is CSARSGQGDEKLFF. In nucleotides, the CDR3 is TGCAGTGCTAGATCCGGACAGGGGGATGAAAAACTGTTTTTT.

The count of this clonotype is one. The limits of the CDR3 on the DNA are not certain, so only TCRdb's listed CDR3 is given. The rearrangement joins TRBV4-2 to TRBJ2-2; the table's D call, TRBD1, has no DNA check behind it. The CDR3 is 23 residues long, ends included. Germline CDR1 and CDR2: LGHNA and YNFKEQ. The CDR3: CASSRLRQGYEQYFGPGTRELFF.

J is TRBJ2-3 and V is TRBV5-1; D gene ambiguous. The CDR3 is 14 residues long. Germline lookup yields CDR1 SGHRS and CDR2 YFSETQ. The V gene lost 4 bases and the J gene lost 0 bases, with 9 bases spanning the gap. CDR3 protein: CASSTYTSTDTQYF. CDR3 DNA: TGCGCCAGCAGCACCTATACTAGCACAGATACGCAGTATTTT.